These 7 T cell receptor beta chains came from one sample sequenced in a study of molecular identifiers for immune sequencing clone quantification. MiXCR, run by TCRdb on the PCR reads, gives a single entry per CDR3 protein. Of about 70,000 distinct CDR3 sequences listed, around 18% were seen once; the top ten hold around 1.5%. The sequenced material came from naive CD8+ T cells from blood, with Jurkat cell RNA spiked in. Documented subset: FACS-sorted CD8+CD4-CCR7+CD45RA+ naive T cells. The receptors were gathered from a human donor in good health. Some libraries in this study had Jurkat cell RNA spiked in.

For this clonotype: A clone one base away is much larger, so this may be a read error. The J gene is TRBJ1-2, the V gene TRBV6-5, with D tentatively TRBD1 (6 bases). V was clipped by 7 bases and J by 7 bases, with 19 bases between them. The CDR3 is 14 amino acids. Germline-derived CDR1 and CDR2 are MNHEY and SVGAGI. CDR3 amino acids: CASKERGGTSGYTF. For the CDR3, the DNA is TGTGCCAGCAAAGAAAGGGGGGGAACCTCTGGCTACACCTTC.

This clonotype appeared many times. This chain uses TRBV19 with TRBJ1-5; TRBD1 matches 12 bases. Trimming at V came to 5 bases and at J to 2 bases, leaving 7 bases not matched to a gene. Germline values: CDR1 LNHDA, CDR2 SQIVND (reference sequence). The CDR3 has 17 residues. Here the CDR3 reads CASSGTGGRHGNQPQHF. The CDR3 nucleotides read TGTGCCAGTAGTGGGACAGGGGGCCGCCATGGCAATCAGCCCCAGCATTTT.

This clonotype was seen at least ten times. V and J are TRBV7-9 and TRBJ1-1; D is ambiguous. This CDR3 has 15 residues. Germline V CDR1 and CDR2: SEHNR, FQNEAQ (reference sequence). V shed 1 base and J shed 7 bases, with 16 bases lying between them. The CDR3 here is CASSLVEGLPGEAFF. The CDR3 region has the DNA TGTGCCAGCAGCTTAGTAGAGGGTCTACCAGGTGAAGCTTTCTTT. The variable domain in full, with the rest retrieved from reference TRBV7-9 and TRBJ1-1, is DTGVSQNPRHKITKRGQNVTFRCDPISEHNRLYWYRQTLGQGPEFLTYFQNEAQLEKSRLLSDRFSAERPKGSFSTLEIQRTEQGDSAMYLCASSLVEGLPGEAFFGQGTRLTVV.

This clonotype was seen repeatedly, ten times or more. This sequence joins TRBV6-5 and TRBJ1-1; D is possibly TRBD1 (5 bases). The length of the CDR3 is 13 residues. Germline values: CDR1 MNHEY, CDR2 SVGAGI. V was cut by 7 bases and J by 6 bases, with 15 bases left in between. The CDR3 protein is CASTPGRGAEAFF. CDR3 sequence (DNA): TGTGCCAGCACCCCGGGAAGAGGGGCTGAAGCTTTCTTT.

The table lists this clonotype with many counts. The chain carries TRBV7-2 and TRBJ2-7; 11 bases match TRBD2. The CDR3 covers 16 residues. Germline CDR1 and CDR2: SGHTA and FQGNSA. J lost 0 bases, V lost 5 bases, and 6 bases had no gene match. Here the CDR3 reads CASSQGLAENSYEQYF. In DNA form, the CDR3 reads TGTGCCAGCAGCCAGGGACTAGCGGAGAACTCCTACGAGCAGTACTTC.

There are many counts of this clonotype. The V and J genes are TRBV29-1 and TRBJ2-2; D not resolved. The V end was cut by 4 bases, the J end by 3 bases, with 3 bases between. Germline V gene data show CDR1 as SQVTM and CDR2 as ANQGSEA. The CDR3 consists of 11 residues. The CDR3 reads CSVVDTGELFF. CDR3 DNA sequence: TGCAGCGTTGTTGACACCGGGGAGCTGTTTTTT.

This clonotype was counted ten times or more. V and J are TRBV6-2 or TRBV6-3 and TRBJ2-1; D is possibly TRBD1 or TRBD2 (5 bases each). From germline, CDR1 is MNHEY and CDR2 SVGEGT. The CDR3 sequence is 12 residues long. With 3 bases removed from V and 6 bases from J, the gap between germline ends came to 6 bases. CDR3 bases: TGTGCCAGCAGTTATGGGGGCAATGAGCAGTTCTTC. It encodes CASSYGGNEQFF.